This T cell receptor (beta chain) was recorded in a study of human T cells and chemical hapten exposure. Study summary: Scalp application of diphenylcyclopropenone was performed weekly in patients across the entire roughly 23-week study.

The germline V gene has CDR1 MDHEN and CDR2 SYDVKM. This CDR3 contains 15 residues. V shed 8 bases, J shed 0 bases, and the junction held 6 bases outside the gene matches. Overall study findings and caveats: The study found expanded TCRs formed significantly more large CDR3 similarity clusters than controls.

This clonotype came up many times. Its antigen is not identified. TCRdb recomputed calls from the RACE reads with MiXCR, one row per CDR3 protein. Of about 300,000 distinct CDR3 sequences in the sample, approximately 5.8% were seen once. The time point denotes: pre-sensitization, week 0. Described treatment: therapeutic diphenylcyclopropenone sensitization with weekly scalp DPC. The chain has TRBV28 and TRBJ2-3; 9 nucleotides agree with TRBD1. Here the sequenced sample was whole blood, taken in connection with sensitization to the hapten diphenylcyclopropenone (DPC). The sequence derives from a woman between 18 and 29 years old with alopecia areata. Some clones in this sample may be carry-over from other donors' samples. The CDR3 sequence: CASSDRGRSTDTQYF. The CDR3 coding sequence is TGTGCCAGCTCTGACAGGGGGAGAAGCACAGATACGCAGTATTTT.